This TCR beta chain was recorded in a study of shared clonotypes between healthy human individuals. Overall study findings and caveats: Owing to a small donor count, the genetic and exposure-history diversity represented was limited.

The V gene's germline CDR1 is MNHNY and CDR2 SVGAGI (reference sequence). V lost 6 bases, J lost 3 bases, and 10 bases stayed unmatched. There are 16 residues in the CDR3. CD4+ cell separation produced CD45RA+ naive and CD45RA-negative memory subsets. About this clone: What it binds is not known.

Only in-frame clones appear in the TCRdb table, and some are missing; sequencing was by immunoSEQ multiplex PCR. The sample yields some 2.3 million clones, over 90% seen once. Sequencing was done on a sample of naive CD4+ T cells from PBMCs. Regarding subset: CD45RA+ positively selected. The origin of this receptor is a man aged 18 to 35 in good health. Some clones in this sample may be carry-over from other donors' samples. This chain links TRBV6-6 with TRBJ2-1; 8 bases fit TRBD1. The CDR3 bases are TGTGCCAGCAGACCGCAGGGGGCCAGGGACTACAATGAGCAGTTCTTC. Translating gives CASRPQGARDYNEQFF.